The 9 T cell receptor beta chains in this list originate from one sample, sequenced in a study of blood T cell repertoires in COVID-19. Sequencing used immunoSEQ multiplex PCR; TCRdb keeps in-frame clones, though not all of them. The profile shows some 200,000 clones, around 86% of them singletons. Sequencing was performed on PBMCs or T cells enriched from blood (not recorded which). These receptors all stem from a woman in her forties with acute COVID-19.

This sequence joins TRBV5-1 and TRBJ2-1; 10 nucleotides align to TRBD1. V shed 5 bases and J 7 bases; nucleotides not matched to a gene: 12. Germline V gene sequence: CDR1 SGHRS, CDR2 YFSETQ. The CDR3 runs to 16 residues. The CDR3: CASSSDRDRGMNEQFF. DNA of the CDR3: TGCGCCAGCAGTTCAGACCGGGACAGGGGTATGAATGAGCAGTTCTTC.

The genes are TRBV5-4 and TRBJ1-1; D perhaps matches TRBD1 (5 bases). This CDR3 has 15 residues. The V and J ends lost 1 base and 6 bases respectively, with 16 bases between them. CDR1 and CDR2 (germline): SGHNT, YYREEE (reference sequence). CDR3 residues: CASSLNPQGYAEAFF. Written as DNA, the CDR3 is TGTGCCAGCAGCTTGAATCCCCAGGGCTATGCTGAAGCTTTCTTT. Together with reference TRBV5-4 and TRBJ1-1, the CDR3 gives the full variable domain: ETGVTQSPTHLIKTRGQQVTLRCSSQSGHNTVSWYQQALGQGPQFIFQYYREEENGRGNFPPRFSGLQFPNYSSELNVNALELDDSALYLCASSLNPQGYAEAFFGQGTRLTVV.

The rearrangement links TRBV9 to TRBJ1-1, with TRBD1 as a possible D gene (6 bases). The CDR3 spans 14 residues. Trimming pared 2 bases from V and 0 bases from J, leaving 8 bases between. CDR1 and CDR2 from the germline V gene are SGDLS and YYNGEE. CDR3 amino acids: CASSVRDMNTEAFF. DNA for the CDR3: TGTGCCAGCAGCGTCCGGGACATGAACACTGAAGCTTTCTTT.

This clone occurred once. The V gene is TRBV6-1, the J gene TRBJ2-1; 8 bases match TRBD1. Trimming at V came to 1 base and at J to 8 bases, leaving 7 bases not matched to a gene. The CDR3 runs 15 residues. Per germline, CDR1 MNHNS and CDR2 SASEGT. The CDR3 region has the DNA TGTGCCAGCAGTGAAGAGGACAGGGCGTTGCATGAGCAGTTCTTC. This codes for CASSEEDRALHEQFF.

The CDR3 protein is CASSRDSPNTIYF. The DNA for the CDR3 is TGTGCCAGCAGCCGGGACTCACCAAACACCATATATTTT. The V and J genes are TRBV6-5 and TRBJ1-3, with D possibly TRBD1 on 5 matching bases. The CDR3 contains 13 residues. V was shortened by 6 bases and J by 6 bases, with 12 bases between the two germline ends. Germline loops: CDR1 MNHEY, CDR2 SVGAGI.

The chain uses TRBV18 and TRBJ1-1; 12 nucleotides match TRBD1. CDR1 and CDR2 from the germline V gene are KGHSH and LQKENI. This CDR3 comprises 17 residues. V was pared by 3 bases and J by 7 bases, with 12 bases of the junction left unmatched. The CDR3, as DNA: TGTGCCAGCTCACCTAGCGGAGCCGGGACAGGGGGCAGTGAAGCTTTCTTT. Protein sequence: CASSPSGAGTGGSEAFF.

On this clone itself: The junction does not match germline at one end; this may be a read error. The same CDR3 can be traced to other DNA sequences in this sample. The chain joins TRBV7-9 to TRBJ2-7; 7 positions agree with TRBD2. CDR1 and CDR2 from the germline V gene are SEHNR and FQNEAQ (reference sequence). The CDR3 loop spans 17 amino acids. The CDR3 bases are TGTGCCAGCAGCTCCGGTGCCGGGGGGTCCAGCTCCTACGAGCAATACTTC. Translated, it gives CASSSGAGGSSSYEQYF.

The chain combines TRBV10-3 with TRBJ1-3; maybe TRBD1 (5 bases). There are 17 residues in the CDR3. CDR1 and CDR2 from the germline V gene are ENHRY and SYGVKD. Trimming pared 1 base from V and 9 bases from J, leaving 22 bases between. The chain's CDR3 is CAISEFPSGGSSVTIYF. Written as DNA, the CDR3 is TGTGCCATCAGTGAGTTTCCAAGCGGGGGGAGCTCGGTCACCATATATTTT.

The chain has TRBV7-2 and TRBJ1-3, with D unresolved. The V end lost 7 bases, the J end lost 0 bases, and 7 bases lay between the germline ends. The CDR3 has 13 amino acids. From germline, CDR1 is SGHTA and CDR2 FQGNSA. The CDR3 region has the DNA TGTGCCAGCACGCCCTACTCTGGAAACACCATATATTTT. Amino acids: CASTPYSGNTIYF. The full variable domain, rest sourced from reference TRBV7-2 and TRBJ1-3, is GAGVSQSPSNKVTEKGKDVELRCDPISGHTALYWYRQSLGQGLEFLIYFQGNSAPDKSGLPSDRFSAERTGGSVSTLTIQRTQQEDSAVYLCASTPYSGNTIYFGEGSWLTVV.